This is a list of T cell receptor beta chains from one sample in a study of vaccination and CD4 T cells after COVID-19. What these receptors recognize is not known. TCRdb called the PCR reads again in MiXCR, with one record for every CDR3 protein. The sample records 10,000 to 15,000 distinct CDR3 sequences, just under 75% being singletons. The sample comprised CD4+ T cells from blood, cultured in vitro. These receptor sequences come from a human donor who had recovered from COVID-19. Both conserved end residues are part of each CDR3.

TRBV7-2	TRBJ1-5	CASSFRQNNQPQHF
TRBV5-1	TRBJ2-7	CASGMTASSYEQYF
TRBV10-1	TRBJ2-3	CASSEGGTGGSDTQYF
TRBV19	TRBJ1-2	CASSPKDSGYTF
TRBV27	TRBJ2-5	CASRVQETQYF
TRBV7-2	TRBJ2-2	CASSPYHTGELFF
TRBV7-8	TRBJ1-2	CASSTRTVNYGYTF
TRBV19	TRBJ1-2	CASSIERTVHGYTF
TRBV6-1	TRBJ2-1	CASSGGAMLGRSYNEQFF
TRBV4-3	TRBJ1-2	CASSQDSTDSIYGYTF
TRBV7-9	TRBJ1-1	CASSLAQTGYLNLNTEAFF
TRBV19	TRBJ2-2	CARGEGATGELFF
TRBV7-8	TRBJ2-7	CASSLGELASYEQYF
TRBV6-1	TRBJ1-1	CASSRQDPTEAFF
TRBV6-2/TRBV6-3	TRBJ1-4	CASRPTGATNEKLFF
TRBV24-1	TRBJ1-5	CATSDPRQGNQPQHF
TRBV19	TRBJ1-2	CASSIDSSYYGYTF
TRBV7-2	TRBJ2-5	CASSLGGGAIQETQYF
TRBV4-3	TRBJ2-7	CASSQSLAGDSYEQYF
TRBV18	TRBJ1-2	CASSPYHATGGLQKDGYTF
TRBV7-9	TRBJ1-1	CASSLSQETEAFF
TRBV20-1	TRBJ1-2	CSAREGRTAYGYTF
TRBV28	TRBJ1-5	CASSLGTGGQPQHF
TRBV6-1	TRBJ2-2	CASSRDGRGRGTGELFF
TRBV6-1	TRBJ2-4	CASSNKAGPGGKNIQYF
TRBV29-1	TRBJ2-5	CSVDSGRGETQYF
TRBV20-1	TRBJ1-2	CSAPDRGPNYGYTF
TRBV19	TRBJ1-5	CAVGRNQPQHF
TRBV7-2	TRBJ2-3	CASSWTDADTQYF
TRBV20-1	TRBJ1-2	CSARKQGARYGYTF
TRBV9	TRBJ2-5	CASSQGAPLFRETQYF
TRBV6-1	TRBJ1-2	CASSRRQGNYGYTF
TRBV28	TRBJ2-7	CASSLRTVQVQQYF
TRBV6-1	TRBJ1-2	CASSPLVHGYTF
TRBV15	TRBJ2-7	CATSRGGRMSSYEQYF
TRBV7-2	TRBJ1-2	CASSFEANYGYTF
TRBV2	TRBJ1-2	CASRVGLNYGYTF
TRBV28	TRBJ1-1	CASSLLAGGKAFF
TRBV7-2	TRBJ1-2	CASSASRAGGGYGYTF
TRBV20-1	TRBJ2-7	CSAIPTSGAYEQYF
TRBV20-1	TRBJ1-5	CSASGSNQPQHF
TRBV14	TRBJ1-6	CAKFRPGQGNSPLHF
TRBV28	TRBJ1-2	CASSTGVFSRGYTF
TRBV20-1	TRBJ2-4	CSARASGSSSLAKNIQYF
TRBV7-2	TRBJ2-3	CASSLVYVVAGDEVDTQYF
TRBV6-5	TRBJ1-1	CASSYGIPGAGDTEAFF
TRBV5-1	TRBJ2-2	CASRSGGGGTYTGELFF
TRBV20-1	TRBJ2-3	CSASRAGGTDTQYF
TRBV20-1	TRBJ2-3	CSASRTSGSPTGVRARDTQYF
TRBV15	TRBJ2-5	CATSRDLVGGTQETQYF
TRBV4-3	TRBJ2-7	CASSPQVDRGVISYEQYF
TRBV24-1	TRBJ1-2	CATSDYSPNYGYTF
TRBV20-1	TRBJ2-3	CITSGRGDTQYF
TRBV29-1	TRBJ1-2	CSVDRFPNYGYTF
TRBV11-2	TRBJ2-3	CASSPDRGRNTQYF
TRBV6-1	TRBJ2-2	CASSAQVMVTGELFF
TRBV6-1	TRBJ2-1	CASSRTSGRGNNEQFF